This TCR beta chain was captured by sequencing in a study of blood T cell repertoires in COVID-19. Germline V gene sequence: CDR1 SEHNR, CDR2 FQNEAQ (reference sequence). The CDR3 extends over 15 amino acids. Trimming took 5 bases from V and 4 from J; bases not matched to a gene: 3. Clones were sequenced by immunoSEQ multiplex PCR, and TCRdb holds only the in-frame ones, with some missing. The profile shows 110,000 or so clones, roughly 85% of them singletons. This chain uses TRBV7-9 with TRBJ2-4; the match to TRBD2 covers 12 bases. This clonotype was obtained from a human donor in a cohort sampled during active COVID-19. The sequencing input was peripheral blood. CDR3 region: CASSLGLAGKNIQYF. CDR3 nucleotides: TGTGCCAGCAGCCTCGGACTAGCGGGGAAAAACATTCAGTACTTC.